Below are 3 T cell receptor beta chains sequenced from a single sample in a study of neurological immune-mediated disorders. TCRdb ran MiXCR on the 5' RACE reads and lists one entry per CDR3 protein. This table has fewer than 20,000 distinct CDR3 sequences, about 10% appearing once. The sequenced material came from CD8+ T cells from blood. These receptors all come from a woman aged 50 to 65 in good health.

This clonotype was observed at least ten times. The V gene is TRBV9, the J gene TRBJ2-1; 7 bases map to TRBD1. Germline CDR1 and CDR2: SGDLS and YYNGEE. The CDR3 contains 13 residues. The junction had 5 bases not matched to a gene; V was cut back by 4 bases and J by 7 bases. DNA of the CDR3: TGTGCCAGCAGCCTTACAGGGGTAAATGAGCAGTTCTTC. Translation gives CASSLTGVNEQFF. Supplemented by reference TRBV9 and TRBJ2-1, the full variable domain reads DSGVTQTPKHLITATGQRVTLRCSPRSGDLSVYWYQQSLDQGLQFLIQYYNGEERAKGNILERFSAQQFPDLHSELNLSSLELGDSALYFCASSLTGVNEQFFGPGTRLTVL.

Many counts were recorded for this clonotype. J is TRBJ2-1 and V is TRBV5-1, with D possibly TRBD1 on 6 matching bases. The CDR3 covers 14 residues. Trimming left V 3 bases short and J 5 bases short, with 12 bases between. The germline V gene has CDR1 SGHRS and CDR2 YFSETQ. CDR3 sequence reads: CASSYRVADNEQFF. CDR3 in DNA: TGCGCCAGCAGCTACAGGGTTGCGGACAATGAGCAGTTCTTC.

Many counts were recorded for this clonotype. The gene calls are TRBV5-1 and TRBJ2-2; 8 bases match TRBD1. Germline CDR1 reads SGHRS; CDR2 reads YFSETQ. This CDR3 comprises 16 residues. The ends lost 1 base at V and 3 bases at J; junction bases unmatched: 5. CDR3 in DNA: TGCGCCAGCAGCTTGACCGGACAGGGCTACACCGGGGAGCTGTTTTTT. It specifies CASSLTGQGYTGELFF.